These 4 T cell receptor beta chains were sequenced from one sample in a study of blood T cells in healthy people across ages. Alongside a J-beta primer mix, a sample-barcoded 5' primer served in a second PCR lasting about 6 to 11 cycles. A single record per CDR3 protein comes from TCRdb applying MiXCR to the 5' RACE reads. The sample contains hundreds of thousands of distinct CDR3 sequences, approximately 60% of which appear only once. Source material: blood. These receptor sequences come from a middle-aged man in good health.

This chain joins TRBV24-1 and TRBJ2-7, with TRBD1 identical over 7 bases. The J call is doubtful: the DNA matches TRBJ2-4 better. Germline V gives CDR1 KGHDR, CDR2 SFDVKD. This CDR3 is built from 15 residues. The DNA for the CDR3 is TGTGCCACCAGTGATTCCGACAGGGATGCAAACATTCAGTACTTC. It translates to CATSDSDRDANIQYF.

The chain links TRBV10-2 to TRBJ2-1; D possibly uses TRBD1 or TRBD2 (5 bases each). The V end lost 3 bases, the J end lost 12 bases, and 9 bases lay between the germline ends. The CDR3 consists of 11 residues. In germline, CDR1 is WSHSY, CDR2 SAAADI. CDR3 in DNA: TGCGCCAGCAGTGACAGGGACGGGCAGTTCTTC. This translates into CASSDRDGQFF.

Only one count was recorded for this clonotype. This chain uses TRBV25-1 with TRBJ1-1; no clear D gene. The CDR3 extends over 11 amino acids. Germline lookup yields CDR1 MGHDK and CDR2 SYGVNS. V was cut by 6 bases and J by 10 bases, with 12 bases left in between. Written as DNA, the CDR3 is TGTGCCAGCAGGGGCTTGTTGGGAGCTTTCTTT. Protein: CASRGLLGAFF.

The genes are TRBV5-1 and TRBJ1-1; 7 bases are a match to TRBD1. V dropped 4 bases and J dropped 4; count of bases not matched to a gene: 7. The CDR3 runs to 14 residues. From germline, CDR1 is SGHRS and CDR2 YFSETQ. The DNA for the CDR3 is TGCGCCAGCAGCCCACGACAGGGAAGCACTGAAGCTTTCTTT. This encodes CASSPRQGSTEAFF.